The sequence of this TCR beta chain was determined in a study of CD8 T cells in Susac syndrome. Reverse transcription used about 0.45 to 1 ug RNA and random hexamers. From the immunoSEQ multiplex PCR reads, TCRdb called clonotypes with MiXCR, one entry per CDR3 protein. The sample includes about 170,000 distinct CDR3 sequences, around 96% of them seen just once. The sample taken for sequencing was CD4+ T cells from PBMCs. This clonotype was obtained from a human donor with Susac syndrome.

CDR3 bases: TGTGCCAGCAGTGAACACAGGGAGGGGAATCAGCCCCAGCATTTT. Amino acid sequence: CASSEHREGNQPQHF. This sequence joins TRBV25-1 and TRBJ1-5, with D possibly matching TRBD1 (6 bases). Germline V gene lookup returns CDR1 MGHDK and CDR2 SYGVNS. This CDR3 has 15 amino acids. V dropped 2 bases and J dropped 4 bases, with 12 bases sitting between them.